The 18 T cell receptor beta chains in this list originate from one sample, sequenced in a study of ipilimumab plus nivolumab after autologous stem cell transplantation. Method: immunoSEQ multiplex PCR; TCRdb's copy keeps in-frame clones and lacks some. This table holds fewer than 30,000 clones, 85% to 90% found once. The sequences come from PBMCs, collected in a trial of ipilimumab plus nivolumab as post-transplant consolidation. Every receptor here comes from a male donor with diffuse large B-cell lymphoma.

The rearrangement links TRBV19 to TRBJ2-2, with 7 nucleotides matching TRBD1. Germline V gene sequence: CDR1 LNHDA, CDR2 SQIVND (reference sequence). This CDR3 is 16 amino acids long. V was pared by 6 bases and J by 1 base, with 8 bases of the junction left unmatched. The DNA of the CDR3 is TGTGCCAGTAGACGACCGGGACAGCTGAACACCGGGGAGCTGTTTTTT. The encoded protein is CASRRPGQLNTGELFF.

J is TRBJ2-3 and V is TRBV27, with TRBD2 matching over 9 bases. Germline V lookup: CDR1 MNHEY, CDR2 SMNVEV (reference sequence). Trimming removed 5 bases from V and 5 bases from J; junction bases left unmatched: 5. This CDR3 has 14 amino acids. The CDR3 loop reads CASSELAGKDTQYF. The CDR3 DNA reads TGTGCCAGCAGTGAACTAGCGGGCAAAGATACGCAGTATTTT.

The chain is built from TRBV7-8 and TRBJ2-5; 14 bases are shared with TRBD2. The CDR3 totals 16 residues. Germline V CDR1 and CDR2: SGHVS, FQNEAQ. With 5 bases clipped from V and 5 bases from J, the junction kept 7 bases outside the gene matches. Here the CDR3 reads CASSVRTSGGSETQYF. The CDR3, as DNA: TGTGCCAGCAGCGTACGGACTAGCGGGGGGTCGGAGACCCAGTACTTC.

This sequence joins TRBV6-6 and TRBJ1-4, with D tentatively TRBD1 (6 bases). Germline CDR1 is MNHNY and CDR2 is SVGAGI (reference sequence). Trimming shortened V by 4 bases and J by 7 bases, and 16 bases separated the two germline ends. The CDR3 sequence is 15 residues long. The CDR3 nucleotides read TGTGCCAGCAGTTTCAAGGGGGGTCTCGGTGAAAAACTGTTTTTT. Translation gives CASSFKGGLGEKLFF.

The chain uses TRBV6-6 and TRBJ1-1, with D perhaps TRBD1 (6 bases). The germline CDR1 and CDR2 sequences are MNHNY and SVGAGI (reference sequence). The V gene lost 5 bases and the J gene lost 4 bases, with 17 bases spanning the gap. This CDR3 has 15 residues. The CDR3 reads CASSGDKGIATEAFF. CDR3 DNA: TGTGCCAGCAGTGGGGACAAAGGGATAGCCACTGAAGCTTTCTTT.

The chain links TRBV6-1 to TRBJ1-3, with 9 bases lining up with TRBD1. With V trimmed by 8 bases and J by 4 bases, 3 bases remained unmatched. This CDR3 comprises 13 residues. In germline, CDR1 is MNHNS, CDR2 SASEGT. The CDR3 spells CASGGTGGNTIYF. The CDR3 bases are TGTGCCAGCGGGGGGACAGGGGGAAACACCATATATTTT.

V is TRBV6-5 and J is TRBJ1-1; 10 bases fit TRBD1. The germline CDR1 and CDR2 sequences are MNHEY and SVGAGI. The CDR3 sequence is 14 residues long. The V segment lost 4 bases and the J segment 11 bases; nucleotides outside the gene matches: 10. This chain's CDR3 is CASSLVPGQGSAFF. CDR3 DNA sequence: TGTGCCAGCAGTTTGGTCCCGGGACAGGGGTCGGCTTTCTTT.

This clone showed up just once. In nucleotides, the CDR3 is TGTGCCAGCAGTGAAGACAGGGGACAGCCCCAGCATTTT. The encoded protein is CASSEDRGQPQHF. The J gene is TRBJ1-5, the V gene TRBV6-1; 7 nucleotides align to TRBD1. Germline CDR1 is MNHNS and CDR2 is SASEGT. The CDR3 covers 13 residues. J lost 7 bases, V lost 1 base, and 1 base had no gene match.

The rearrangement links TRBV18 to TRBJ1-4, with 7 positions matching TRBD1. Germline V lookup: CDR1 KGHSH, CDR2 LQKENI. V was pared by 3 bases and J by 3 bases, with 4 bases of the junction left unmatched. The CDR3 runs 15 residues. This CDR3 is CASSPRQGPNEKLFF. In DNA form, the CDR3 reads TGTGCCAGCTCACCCAGACAGGGTCCTAATGAAAAACTGTTTTTT.

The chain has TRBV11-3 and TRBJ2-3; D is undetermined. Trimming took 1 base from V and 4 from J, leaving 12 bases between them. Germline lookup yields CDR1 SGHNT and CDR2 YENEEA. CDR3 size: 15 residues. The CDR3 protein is CASSLGFLGSDTQYF. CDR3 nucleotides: TGTGCCAGCAGCTTAGGCTTTCTAGGCTCAGATACGCAGTATTTT.

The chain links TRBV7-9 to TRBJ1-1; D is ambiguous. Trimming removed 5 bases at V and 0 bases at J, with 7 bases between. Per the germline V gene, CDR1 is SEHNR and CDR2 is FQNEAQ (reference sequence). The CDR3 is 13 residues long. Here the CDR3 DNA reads TGTGCCAGCAGCCTAACGATGAACACTGAAGCTTTCTTT. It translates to CASSLTMNTEAFF.

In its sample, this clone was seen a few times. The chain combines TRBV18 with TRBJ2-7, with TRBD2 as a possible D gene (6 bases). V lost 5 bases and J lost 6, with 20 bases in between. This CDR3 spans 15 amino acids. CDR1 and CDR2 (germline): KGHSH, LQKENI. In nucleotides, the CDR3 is TGTGCCAGCTCATCCGCACTCTCTTCGGGGGTCGAGCAGTACTTC. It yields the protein CASSSALSSGVEQYF. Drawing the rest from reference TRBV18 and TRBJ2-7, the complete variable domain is NAGVMQNPRHLVRRRGQEARLRCSPMKGHSHVYWYRQLPEEGLKFMVYLQKENIIDESGMPKERFSAEFPKEGPSILRIQQVVRGDSAAYFCASSSALSSGVEQYFGPGTRLTVT.

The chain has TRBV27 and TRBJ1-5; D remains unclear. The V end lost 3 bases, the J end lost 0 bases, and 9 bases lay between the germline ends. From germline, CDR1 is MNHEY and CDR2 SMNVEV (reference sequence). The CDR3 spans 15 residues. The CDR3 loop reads CASSFRENSNQPQHF. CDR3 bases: TGTGCCAGCAGTTTCAGAGAAAATAGCAATCAGCCCCAGCATTTT.

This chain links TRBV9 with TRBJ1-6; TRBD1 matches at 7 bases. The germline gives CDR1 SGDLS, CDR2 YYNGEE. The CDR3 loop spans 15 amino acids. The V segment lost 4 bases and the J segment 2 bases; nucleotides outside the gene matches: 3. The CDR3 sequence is CASSPGTAYNSPLHF. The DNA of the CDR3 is TGTGCCAGCAGCCCCGGGACAGCCTATAATTCACCCCTCCACTTT.

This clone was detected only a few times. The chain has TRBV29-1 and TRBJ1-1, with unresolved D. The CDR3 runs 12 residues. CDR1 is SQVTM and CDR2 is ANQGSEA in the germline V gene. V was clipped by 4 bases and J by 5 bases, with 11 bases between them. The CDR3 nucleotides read TGCAGCGTTGCGCATTCGAATACTGAAGCTTTCTTT. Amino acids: CSVAHSNTEAFF.

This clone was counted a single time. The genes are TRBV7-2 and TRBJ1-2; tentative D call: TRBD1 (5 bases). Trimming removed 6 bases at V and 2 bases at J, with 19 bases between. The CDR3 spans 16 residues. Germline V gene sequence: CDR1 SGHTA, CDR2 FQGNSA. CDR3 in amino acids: CASSPPPGLGNYGYTF. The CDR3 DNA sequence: TGTGCCAGCAGTCCCCCCCCGGGACTGGGAAACTATGGCTACACCTTC.

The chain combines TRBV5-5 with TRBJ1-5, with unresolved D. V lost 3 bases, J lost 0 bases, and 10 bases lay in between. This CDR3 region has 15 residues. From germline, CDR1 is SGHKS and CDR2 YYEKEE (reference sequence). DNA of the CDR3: TGTGCCAGCAGCTCCCGGCTTAATAGCAATCAGCCCCAGCATTTT. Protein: CASSSRLNSNQPQHF.

CDR3 loop: CASSAGGANTGELFF. The CDR3 DNA follows: TGTGCCAGCAGTGCCGGGGGTGCGAACACCGGGGAGCTGTTTTTT. V and J are TRBV25-1 and TRBJ2-2; the D gene is possibly TRBD2 (6 bases). The CDR3 totals 15 residues. Trimming removed 4 bases from V and 0 bases from J, with 9 bases in between. Per germline, CDR1 MGHDK and CDR2 SYGVNS. Complete variable domain (other parts from reference TRBV25-1 and TRBJ2-2): EADIYQTPRYLVIGTGKKITLECSQTMGHDKMYWYQQDPGMELHLIHYSYGVNSTEKGDLSSESTVSRIRTEHFPLTLESARPSHTSQYLCASSAGGANTGELFFGEGSRLTVL.